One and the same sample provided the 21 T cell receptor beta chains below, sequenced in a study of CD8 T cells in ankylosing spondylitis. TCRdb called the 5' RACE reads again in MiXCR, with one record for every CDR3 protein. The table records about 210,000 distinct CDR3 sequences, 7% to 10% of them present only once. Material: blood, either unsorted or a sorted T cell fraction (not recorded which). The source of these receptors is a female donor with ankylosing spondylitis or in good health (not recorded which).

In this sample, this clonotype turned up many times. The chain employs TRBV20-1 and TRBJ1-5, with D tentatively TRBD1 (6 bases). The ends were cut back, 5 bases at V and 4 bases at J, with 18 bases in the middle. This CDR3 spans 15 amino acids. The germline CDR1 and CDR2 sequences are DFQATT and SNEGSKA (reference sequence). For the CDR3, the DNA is TGCAGTGCTCCCGGGGGGGCAAACCTGAATCAGCCCCAGCATTTT. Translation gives CSAPGGANLNQPQHF.

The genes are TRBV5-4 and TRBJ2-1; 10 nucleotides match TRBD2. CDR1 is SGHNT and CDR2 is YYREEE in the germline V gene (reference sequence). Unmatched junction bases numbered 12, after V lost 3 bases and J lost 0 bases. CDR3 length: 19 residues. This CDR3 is CASSSPGTSALSSYNEQFF. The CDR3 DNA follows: TGTGCCAGCAGCTCCCCCGGGACTAGCGCCTTAAGCTCCTACAATGAGCAGTTCTTC. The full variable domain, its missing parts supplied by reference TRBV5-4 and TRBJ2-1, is ETGVTQSPTHLIKTRGQQVTLRCSSQSGHNTVSWYQQALGQGPQFIFQYYREEENGRGNFPPRFSGLQFPNYSSELNVNALELDDSALYLCASSSPGTSALSSYNEQFFGPGTRLTVL.

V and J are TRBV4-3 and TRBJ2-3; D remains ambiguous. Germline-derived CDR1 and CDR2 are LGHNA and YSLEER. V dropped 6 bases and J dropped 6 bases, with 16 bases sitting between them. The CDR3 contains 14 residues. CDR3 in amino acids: CASSPGSDLDTQYF. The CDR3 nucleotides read TGCGCCAGCAGTCCCGGATCAGATTTGGATACGCAGTATTTT.

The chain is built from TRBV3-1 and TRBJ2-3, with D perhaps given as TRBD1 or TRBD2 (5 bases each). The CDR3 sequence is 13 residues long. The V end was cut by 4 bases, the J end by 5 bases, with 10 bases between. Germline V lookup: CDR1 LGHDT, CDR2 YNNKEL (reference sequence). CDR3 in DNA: TGTGCCAGCAGCCGGGGACCGGAAGATACGCAGTATTTT. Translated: CASSRGPEDTQYF.

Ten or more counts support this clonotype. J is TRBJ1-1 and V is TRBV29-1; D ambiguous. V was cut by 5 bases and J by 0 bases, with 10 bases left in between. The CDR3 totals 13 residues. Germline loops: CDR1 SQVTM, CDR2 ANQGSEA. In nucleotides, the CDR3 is TGCAGCGTTTATCGAATAATGAACACTGAAGCTTTCTTT. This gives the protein CSVYRIMNTEAFF.

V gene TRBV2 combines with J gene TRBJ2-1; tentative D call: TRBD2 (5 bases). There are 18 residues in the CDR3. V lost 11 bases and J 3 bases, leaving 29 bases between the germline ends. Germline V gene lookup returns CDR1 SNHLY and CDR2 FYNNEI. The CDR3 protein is CAFCPPLDGLTLYNEQFF. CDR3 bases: TGTGCCTTCTGTCCACCCCTGGACGGACTGACACTCTACAATGAGCAGTTCTTC.

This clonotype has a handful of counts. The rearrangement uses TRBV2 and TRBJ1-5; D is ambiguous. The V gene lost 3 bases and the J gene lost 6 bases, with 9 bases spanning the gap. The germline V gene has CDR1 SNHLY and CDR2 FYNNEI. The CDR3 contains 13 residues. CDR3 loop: CASSEWDSQPQHF. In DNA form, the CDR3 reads TGTGCCAGCAGTGAGTGGGATAGTCAGCCCCAGCATTTT.

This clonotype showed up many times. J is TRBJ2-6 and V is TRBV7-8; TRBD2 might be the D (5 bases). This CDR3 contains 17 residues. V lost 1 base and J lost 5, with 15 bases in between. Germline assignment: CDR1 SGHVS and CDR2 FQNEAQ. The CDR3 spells CASSLERGLRRANVLTF. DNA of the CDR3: TGTGCCAGCAGCTTAGAGCGAGGGCTCAGAAGGGCCAACGTCCTGACTTTC.

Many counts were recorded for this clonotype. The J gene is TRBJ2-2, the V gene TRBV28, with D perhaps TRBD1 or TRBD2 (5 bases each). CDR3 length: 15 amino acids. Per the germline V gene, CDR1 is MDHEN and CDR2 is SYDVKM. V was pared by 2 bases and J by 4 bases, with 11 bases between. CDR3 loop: CASSLLSGTTGELFF. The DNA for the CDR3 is TGTGCCAGCAGTTTACTGTCAGGGACCACCGGGGAGCTGTTTTTT.

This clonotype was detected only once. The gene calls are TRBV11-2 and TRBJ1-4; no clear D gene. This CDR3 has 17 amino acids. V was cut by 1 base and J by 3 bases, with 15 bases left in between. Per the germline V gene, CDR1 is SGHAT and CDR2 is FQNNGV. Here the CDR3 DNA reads TGTGCCAGCAGCTTAGCACCAGGACTCAGTTCTAATGAAAAACTGTTTTTT. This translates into CASSLAPGLSSNEKLFF.

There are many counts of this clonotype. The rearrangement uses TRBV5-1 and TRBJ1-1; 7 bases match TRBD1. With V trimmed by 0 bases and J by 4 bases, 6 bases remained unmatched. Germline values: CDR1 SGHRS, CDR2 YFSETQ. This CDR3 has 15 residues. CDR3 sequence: CASSLVVQGGTEAFF. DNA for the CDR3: TGCGCCAGCAGCTTGGTGGTCCAGGGGGGCACTGAAGCTTTCTTT.

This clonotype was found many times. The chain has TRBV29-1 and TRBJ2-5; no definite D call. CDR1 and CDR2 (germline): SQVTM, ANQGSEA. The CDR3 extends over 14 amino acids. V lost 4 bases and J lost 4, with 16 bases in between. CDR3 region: CSVVAFLGGETQYF. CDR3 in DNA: TGCAGCGTTGTAGCCTTCCTGGGCGGAGAGACCCAGTACTTC.

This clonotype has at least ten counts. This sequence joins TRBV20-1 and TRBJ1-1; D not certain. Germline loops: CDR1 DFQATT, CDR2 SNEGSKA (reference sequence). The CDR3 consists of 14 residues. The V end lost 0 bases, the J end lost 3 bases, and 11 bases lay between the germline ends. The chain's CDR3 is CSARDGGLHTEAFF. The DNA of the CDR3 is TGCAGTGCTAGAGATGGAGGACTGCACACTGAAGCTTTCTTT.

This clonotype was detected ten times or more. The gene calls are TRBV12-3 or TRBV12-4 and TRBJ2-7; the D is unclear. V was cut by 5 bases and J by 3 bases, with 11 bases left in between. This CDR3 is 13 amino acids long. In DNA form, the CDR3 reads TGTGCCAGCAGTGACTTTAACGTCTACGAGCAGTACTTC. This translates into CASSDFNVYEQYF.

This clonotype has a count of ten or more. CDR3 DNA: TGCGCCAGCAGCAGGCGGATTTCCGAGAACACCGGGGAGCTGTTTTTT. It is translated as CASSRRISENTGELFF. This chain joins TRBV5-1 and TRBJ2-2; D not certain. The CDR3 sequence is 16 residues long. CDR1 SGHRS and CDR2 YFSETQ come from the germline V gene. Trimming took off 4 bases at V and 1 base at J, with 14 bases between the two ends.

CDR3: CASSLEVQNYGYTF. In nucleotides, the CDR3 is TGTGCCAGCAGCTTAGAGGTCCAGAACTATGGCTACACCTTC. V and J are TRBV7-2 and TRBJ1-2; D is ambiguous. Trimming removed 1 base at V and 2 bases at J, with 8 bases between. CDR1 is SGHTA, CDR2 FQGNSA, per germline. The length of the CDR3 is 14 residues.

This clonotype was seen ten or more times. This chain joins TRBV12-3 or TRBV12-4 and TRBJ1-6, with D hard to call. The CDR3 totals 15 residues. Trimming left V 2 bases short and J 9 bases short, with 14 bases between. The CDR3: CASSLRAWSISPLHF. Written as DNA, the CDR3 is TGTGCCAGCAGTTTAAGGGCCTGGAGTATTTCACCCCTCCACTTT.

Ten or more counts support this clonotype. CDR3 region: CSVEASYGETQYF. Written as DNA, the CDR3 is TGCAGCGTTGAGGCCTCTTACGGGGAGACCCAGTACTTC. The chain carries TRBV29-1 and TRBJ2-5; unclear D gene. Deletions cut 3 bases from V and 5 bases from J, with 13 bases between. CDR3 size: 13 residues. Germline assignment: CDR1 SQVTM and CDR2 ANQGSEA.

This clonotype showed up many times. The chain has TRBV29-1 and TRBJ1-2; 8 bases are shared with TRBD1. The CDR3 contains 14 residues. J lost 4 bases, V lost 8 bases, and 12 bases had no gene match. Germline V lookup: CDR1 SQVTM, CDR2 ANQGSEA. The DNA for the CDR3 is TGCAGCCCTTTTCTGGGACAGGTTATCTATGGCTACACCTTC. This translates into CSPFLGQVIYGYTF.

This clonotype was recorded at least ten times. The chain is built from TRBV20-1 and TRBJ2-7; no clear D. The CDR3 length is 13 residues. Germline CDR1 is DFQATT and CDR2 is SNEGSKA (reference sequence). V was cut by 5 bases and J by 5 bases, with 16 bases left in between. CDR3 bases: TGCAGTGCTGAATTAGGGATTTCCGACGAGCAGTACTTC. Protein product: CSAELGISDEQYF.

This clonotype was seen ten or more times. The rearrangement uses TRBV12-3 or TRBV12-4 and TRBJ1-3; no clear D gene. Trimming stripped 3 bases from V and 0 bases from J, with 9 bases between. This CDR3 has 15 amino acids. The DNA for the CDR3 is TGTGCCAGCAGTTTCCAAGGGCCCTCTGGAAACACCATATATTTT. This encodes CASSFQGPSGNTIYF.